This record covers a single T cell receptor beta chain. What it binds is not known. Each donor gave one heparinised blood draw averaging approximately 120 mL. The data were taken from a study of beta chain features in type 1 diabetes. Overall study results and limits: Insertions were fewer and deletions more numerous at VDJ junctions in type 1 diabetes patients.

The entirety of the isolated RNA underwent reverse transcription, so expressed TCRB transcripts were sequenced. Method: immunoSEQ multiplex PCR; TCRdb's copy keeps in-frame clones and lacks some. The sample consists of about 140,000 clones, roughly 10% of them appearing once. Germline V lookup: CDR1 LGHNA, CDR2 YSLEER. The CDR3 is made up of 15 amino acids. V lost 1 base and J lost 12, with 19 bases in between. The sequencing input was central memory CD4+ T cells from blood. The chain carries TRBV4-3 and TRBJ2-1, with D possibly TRBD1 on 5 matching bases. This receptor was identified in a woman aged 35 to 49 in good health. As DNA, the CDR3 is TGCGCCAGCAGCCAAGCATGGGGCTGGGGTAGGGCGCAGTTCTTC. Amino acid sequence: CASSQAWGWGRAQFF.